The 15 T cell receptor beta chains presented below share a single source sample, sequenced in a study of post-analysis software for immune sequencing data. Study findings and constraints: Patients showed TRBV5-6, TRBV5-1 and TRBV20-1 among 4 or 5 TRBV segments more frequent than in controls.

Carried by the TCR beta cDNA libraries were unique molecular identifiers. TCRdb reprocessed the PCR reads via MiXCR and lists one record per CDR3 protein. This sample yields 650,000 to 850,000 distinct CDR3 sequences, of which roughly 50% are seen a single time; 4.6% belongs to the top ten. These receptors' antigens are unknown. Input material: blood. These receptors all stem from a girl aged 5 to 17 with multiple sclerosis.

The chain joins TRBV6-5 to TRBJ1-1, with 7 bases that match TRBD1. The trim removed 3 bases at V and 11 bases at J, leaving 6 bases unmatched. Germline loops: CDR1 MNHEY, CDR2 SVGAGI. The CDR3 extends over 12 amino acids. The CDR3 sequence is CASSYLTGEAFF. The CDR3, as DNA: TGTGCCAGCAGTTATTTAACAGGGGAGGCTTTCTTT.

V gene TRBV5-6 combines with J gene TRBJ1-1; no clear D. Germline V gene lookup returns CDR1 SGHDT and CDR2 YYEEEE. The CDR3 has 14 residues. V gave up 0 bases and J gave up 1 base, with 7 bases separating them. The CDR3, as DNA: TGTGCCAGCAGCTTGGAACGGGGGAACACTGAAGCTTTCTTT. It translates to CASSLERGNTEAFF.

The chain has TRBV29-1 and TRBJ2-3; no clear D gene. From germline, CDR1 is SQVTM and CDR2 ANQGSEA. V was shortened by 7 bases and J by 2 bases, with 19 bases between the two germline ends. CDR3 size: 15 residues. The CDR3 sequence is CSARIGGMYTDTQYF. The CDR3 DNA reads TGCAGCGCCCGGATAGGTGGTATGTACACAGATACGCAGTATTTT.

The chain carries TRBV9 and TRBJ2-6; D is unresolved. This CDR3 region has 15 residues. CDR1 SGDLS and CDR2 YYNGEE come from the germline V gene. The germline V and J ends were trimmed by 1 base and 0 bases, with 5 bases remaining between them. The CDR3 nucleotides read TGTGCCAGCAGCGTATTTAACTCTGGGGCCAACGTCCTGACTTTC. Amino acids: CASSVFNSGANVLTF.

The chain uses TRBV21-1 and TRBJ2-4; whether TRBD2, the table's D call, matches the DNA was not checked. TRBV21-1 counts as a pseudogene. This CDR3 region has 13 residues. As DNA, the CDR3 is TGTGCCAGGTTAGGACTCGACGAAAACATTCAGTACTTC. Amino acid sequence: CARLGLDENIQYF.

J is TRBJ1-5 and V is TRBV5-5, with TRBD1 identical over 11 bases. The CDR3 has 16 residues. V was pared by 5 bases and J by 5 bases, with 9 bases of the junction left unmatched. Germline CDR1 SGHKS, CDR2 YYEKEE (reference sequence). The CDR3 loop is CASRFRTGGADQPQHF. CDR3 bases: TGTGCCAGCAGATTTCGGACAGGGGGCGCGGATCAGCCCCAGCATTTT.

CDR3 in amino acids: CATSSLEAEQYF. CDR3 nucleotides: TGTGCCACCAGCTCCCTCGAGGCGGAGCAGTACTTC. This chain uses TRBV15 with TRBJ2-5; D remains ambiguous. Germline CDR1 is LNHNV and CDR2 is YYDKDF (reference sequence). There are 12 residues in the CDR3. V dropped 5 bases and J dropped 11 bases, with 15 bases sitting between them.

This clonotype was seen just once. Compared with germline, one end of the junction differs, possibly owing to a read error. The chain joins TRBV25-1 to TRBJ2-1; 9 bases map to TRBD2. The CDR3 spans 15 residues. Germline V gene data show CDR1 as MGHDK and CDR2 as SYGVNS. The CDR3 coding sequence is TGTGCTAGCAGGGCGGGGGGGAGTCTCGGGGATGAGCAGTTCTTC. Protein sequence: CASRAGGSLGDEQFF.

The chain joins TRBV11-2 to TRBJ2-7; D is unresolved. This CDR3 has 17 amino acids. Germline V lookup: CDR1 SGHAT, CDR2 FQNNGV. Trimming left V 5 bases short and J 3 bases short, with 23 bases between. The CDR3 region is CASSPRSGRPPDYEQYF. The CDR3 bases are TGTGCCAGCAGCCCCCGATCCGGGCGCCCACCGGACTACGAGCAGTACTTC.

CDR3 DNA: TGTGCCAGCAGTTTCTTCGGGGGGCGGGACAATGAGCAGTACTTC. This sequence encodes CASSFFGGRDNEQYF. The chain uses TRBV12-3 or TRBV12-4 and TRBJ2-5; possible D gene TRBD2, 7 bases. Trimming cost V 3 bases and J 11 bases, with 22 bases left between them. CDR3 size: 15 residues.

The rearrangement links TRBV5-1 to TRBJ2-2, with 10 bases identical to TRBD2. This CDR3 has 16 residues. Trimming at V came to 3 bases and at J to 7 bases, leaving 9 bases not matched to a gene. Germline V gene data show CDR1 as SGHRS and CDR2 as YFSETQ. The CDR3 DNA sequence: TGCGCCAGCAGCTACTCCGGGACTAGCGAGGGCGGGGAGCTGTTTTTT. This codes for CASSYSGTSEGGELFF.

This chain connects TRBV10-3 to TRBJ1-2; 10 nucleotides match TRBD1. This CDR3 has 15 amino acids. Germline assignment: CDR1 ENHRY and CDR2 SYGVKD. J lost 2 bases, V lost 4 bases, and 4 bases had no gene match. The CDR3 spells CAISGGQGINYGYTF. CDR3 DNA: TGTGCCATCAGTGGGGGACAGGGGATAAACTATGGCTACACCTTC.

The chain carries TRBV20-1 and TRBJ2-5, with no clear D. Germline-derived CDR1 and CDR2 are DFQATT and SNEGSKA (reference sequence). Trimming took off 3 bases at V and 5 bases at J, with 16 bases between the two ends. The CDR3 length is 14 residues. The CDR3 bases are TGCAGTGCTAGTTTTGGTCAAAGTGGGGAGACCCAGTACTTC. Protein: CSASFGQSGETQYF.

V is TRBV7-9 and J is TRBJ2-3; possible D gene TRBD2, 6 bases. V lost 7 bases and J lost 10, with 18 bases in between. Germline V lookup: CDR1 SEHNR, CDR2 FQNEAQ (reference sequence). The CDR3 spans 13 residues. The CDR3 reads CASTLGREMSQYF. Here the CDR3 DNA reads TGTGCCAGCACCCTAGGACGGGAGATGTCGCAGTATTTT.

The CDR3 DNA reads TGTGCCAGCAGCCCACTCGACAATAGCGGGGGGTTACAAGAGACCCAGTACTTC. Translating it yields CASSPLDNSGGLQETQYF. V usage is TRBV7-8 and J usage is TRBJ2-5, with 10 bases matching TRBD2. This CDR3 has 18 amino acids. CDR1 SGHVS and CDR2 FQNEAQ come from the germline V gene. V lost 5 bases, J lost 2 bases, and 14 bases stayed unmatched.